This TCR beta chain was captured in a study of cytomegalovirus exposure and HLA in healthy donors. Note on this clone: Its target is unknown.

Findings and caveats of the study: As a later analysis showed, a missense DCLRE1C variant was linked to trimming of TCR beta V- and J-genes.

The PCR had 60 Vbeta and 13 Jbeta primers. Sequenced by immunoSEQ multiplex PCR; TCRdb stores in-frame clones only, minus some. The table has over 110,000 clones, around four fifths seen once. Per germline, CDR1 MGHRA and CDR2 YSYEKL. V dropped 2 bases and J dropped 8; count of bases not matched to a gene: 20. The CDR3 is made up of 18 amino acids. The clonotype comes from a woman aged 55-75 years in good health and CMV-seropositive. This chain joins TRBV4-1 and TRBJ1-2; 7 bases are a match to TRBD1. Sequenced: PBMCs. The CDR3 here is CASSQRGTPRQGDGGYTF. CDR3 nucleotide sequence: TGCGCCAGCAGCCAAAGAGGTACCCCACGTCAGGGGGATGGAGGCTACACCTTC.